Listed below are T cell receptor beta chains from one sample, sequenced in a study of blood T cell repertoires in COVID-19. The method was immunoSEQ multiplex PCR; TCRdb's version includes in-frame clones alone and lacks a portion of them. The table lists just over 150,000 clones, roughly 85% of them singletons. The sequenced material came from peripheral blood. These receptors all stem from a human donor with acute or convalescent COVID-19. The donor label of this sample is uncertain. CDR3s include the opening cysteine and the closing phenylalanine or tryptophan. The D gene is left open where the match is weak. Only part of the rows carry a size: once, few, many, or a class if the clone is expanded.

TGTGCCAGTAGCCTTTCGCAGGGCAGGGTGAACACTGAAGCTTTCTTT | CASSLSQGRVNTEAFF | TRBJ1-1 | TRBV19 | . | . | 16
TGTGCCAGCTCACCACAGGCCGGGACAGGTAGGACTGAAGCTTTCTTT | CASSPQAGTGRTEAFF | TRBJ1-1 | TRBV18 | . | TRBD1 | 16
TGTGCCAGCAGTTCCTATAGGACTACTGGGGCCAACGTCCTGACTTTC | CASSSYRTTGANVLTF | TRBJ2-6 | TRBV6-2/TRBV6-3 | . | . | 16
TGTGCCAGCAGTTCCCGGGACACTCCCCTTCAAGACACTGAAGCTTTCTTT | CASSSRDTPLQDTEAFF | TRBJ1-1 | TRBV6-2/TRBV6-3 | few | . | 17
TGTGCCAGCAGTCCCTTTAGAGAGACCCGGGTGAGCAATCAGCCCCAGCATTTT | CASSPFRETRVSNQPQHF | TRBJ1-5 | TRBV2 | . | . | 18
TGTGCCAGCAGTCCAAACAATGAGCAGTTCTTC | CASSPNNEQFF | TRBJ2-1 | TRBV6-2/TRBV6-3 | . | . | 11
TGTGCCAGCACATGGGGGAGGGGATCCGTGGGAGCTTTCTTT | CASTWGRGSVGAFF | TRBJ1-1 | TRBV5-6 | . | . | 14
TGTGCCAGCAGCCAACAGGGTAGAGAGACCCAGTACTTC | CASSQQGRETQYF | TRBJ2-5 | TRBV13 | few | . | 13
TGTGCCAGCAGCCAGCAGCAGGGCCACTATGGCTACACCTTC | CASSQQQGHYGYTF | TRBJ1-2 | TRBV7-8 | . | . | 14
TGTGCCAGCAAAAAGCCGGGACAGGGGGCCCTAAATTCCTACGAGCAGTACTTC | CASKKPGQGALNSYEQYF | TRBJ2-7 | TRBV28 | . | TRBD1 | 18
TGTGCCAGCAGCCAAGTAGGGGGCACGGGCACTGAAGCTTTCTTT | CASSQVGGTGTEAFF | TRBJ1-1 | TRBV14 | . | TRBD1 | 15
TGTGCCAGCTCTTCAGGACAGGGGGCGAATTCACCCCTCCACTTT | CASSSGQGANSPLHF | TRBJ1-6 | TRBV18 | . | TRBD1 | 15
TGCGCCAGCAGCCAGATGACGGACAGGAACACTGAAGCTTTCTTT | CASSQMTDRNTEAFF | TRBJ1-1 | TRBV4-3 | . | . | 15
TGTGCCAGCAGCTCGGAGGGCCCCCTCCCTGAAGCTTTCTTT | CASSSEGPLPEAFF | TRBJ1-1 | TRBV5-6 | . | . | 14
TGTGCCAGCAGTGTCGAGGGGGGACAGAAGCTTGGGCAGTACTTC | CASSVEGGQKLGQYF | TRBJ2-7 | TRBV2 | once | . | 15
TGTGCCAGCACCAACTCGGGTTGGGCCTACGAGCAGTACTTC | CASTNSGWAYEQYF | TRBJ2-7 | TRBV7-8 | once | . | 14
TGTGCCAGCAGCTCGGGACAGGGATTCACCGGGGAGCTGTTTTTT | CASSSGQGFTGELFF | TRBJ2-2 | TRBV5-4 | . | TRBD1 | 15
TGTGCCAGCACCAGCGGGTATAATTCACCCCTCCACTTT | CASTSGYNSPLHF | TRBJ1-6 | TRBV3-1/TRBV3-2 | . | . | 13
TGCGCCCGGCCGGGACAGGGGGACCAGCCCCAGCATTTT | CARPGQGDQPQHF | TRBJ1-5 | TRBV10-1 | . | TRBD1 | 13
TGTGCCAGCAGAAAGCCGGGACAGGGGACATGGGAGCAGTACTTC | CASRKPGQGTWEQYF | TRBJ2-7 | TRBV27 | . | TRBD1 | 15
TGTGCCAGCAGCTTGCCCGTGGCTAGCGACCAGCACACAGATACGCAGTATTTT | CASSLPVASDQHTDTQYF | TRBJ2-3 | TRBV11-2 | . | . | 18
TGTGCCATCAGTTCAGGGTCCTATAATTCACCCCTCCACTTT | CAISSGSYNSPLHF | TRBJ1-6 | TRBV10-3 | . | . | 14
TGCGCCAGCAGCTTGGCGGGACAGGGCAGGGAAAAACTGTTTTTT | CASSLAGQGREKLFF | TRBJ1-4 | TRBV5-1 | . | TRBD1 | 15